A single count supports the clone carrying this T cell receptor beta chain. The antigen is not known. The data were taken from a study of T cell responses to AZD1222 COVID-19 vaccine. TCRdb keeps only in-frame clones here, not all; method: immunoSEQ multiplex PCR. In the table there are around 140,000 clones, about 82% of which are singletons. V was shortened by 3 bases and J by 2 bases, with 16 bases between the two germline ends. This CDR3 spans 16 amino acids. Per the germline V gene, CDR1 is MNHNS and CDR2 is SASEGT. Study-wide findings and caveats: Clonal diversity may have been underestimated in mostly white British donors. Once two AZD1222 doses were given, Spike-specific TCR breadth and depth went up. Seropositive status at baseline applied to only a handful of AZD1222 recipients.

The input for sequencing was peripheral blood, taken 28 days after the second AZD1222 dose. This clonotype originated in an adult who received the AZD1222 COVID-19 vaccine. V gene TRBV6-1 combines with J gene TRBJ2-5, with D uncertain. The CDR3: CASSESQATSQETQYF. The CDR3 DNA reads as TGTGCCAGCAGTGAGAGTCAGGCCACCTCACAAGAGACCCAGTACTTC.